The entry that follows covers one T cell receptor (beta chain) sequence. Its antigen is undetermined. The data are from a study of cytomegalovirus exposure and HLA in healthy donors. Background on the study: Later analysis reported that the approximately 120 validation repertoires shared the platform of the 600 to 750 first-cohort repertoires. Findings of the study overall: Altogether, 150 or so TCR beta chains were recorded as cytomegalovirus-associated.

Sequencing used immunoSEQ multiplex PCR; TCRdb keeps in-frame clones, though not all of them. This sample carries about 60,000 clones, 85% to 95% of them seen once, and the ten largest clones take roughly 5.2%. This clonotype was sampled from a woman aged 18-35 years in good health and CMV-seronegative. Sequencing used PBMCs.

CDR3 in amino acids: CASSDTGYFTEAFF. The CDR3 DNA sequence: TGTGCCAGTAGTGACACAGGTTATTTCACTGAAGCTTTCTTT. The chain recombines TRBV19 with TRBJ1-1, with D possibly being TRBD1 (5 bases). The length of the CDR3 is 14 residues. Trimming took off 5 bases at V and 4 bases at J, with 14 bases between the two ends. CDR1 is LNHDA and CDR2 is SQIVND in the germline V gene (reference sequence). The variable domain in full, with the rest retrieved from reference TRBV19 and TRBJ1-1, is DGGITQSPKYLFRKEGQNVTLSCEQNLNHDAMYWYRQDPGQGLRLIYYSQIVNDFQKGDIAEGYSVSREKKESFPLTVTSAQKNPTAFYLCASSDTGYFTEAFFGQGTRLTVV.